The clone carrying this T cell receptor beta chain was observed a few times. Its target is unknown. The CDR3 spans 11 residues. The V segment lost 6 bases and the J segment 8 bases; nucleotides outside the gene matches: 3. Germline V CDR1 and CDR2: MNHEY, SVGAGI. The data belong to a study of beta chain features in type 1 diabetes. Overall study results and limits: Possible PCR preference for shorter templates applied equally to patients and controls. The cDNA sequencing approach could over-represent high-TCR-expressing cells. A closer apparent resemblance between naive, central memory and Treg TCRB repertoires was seen in patients than in healthy donors.

All of the isolated RNA was reverse transcribed, so expressed TCRB transcripts were sequenced. The table came from immunoSEQ multiplex PCR; TCRdb's copy has only in-frame clones and leaves some out. The sample shows about 320,000 clones, 14% of them seen only once. Every donor had blood drawn once into heparin, roughly 110 mL on average. V and J are TRBV6-5 and TRBJ1-2, with 7 bases lining up with TRBD1. The sample taken for sequencing was central memory CD4+ T cells from blood. The receptor's source is a young man in good health. CDR3 region: CASRTGYGYTF. The CDR3 DNA follows: TGTGCCAGCAGGACAGGGTACGGCTACACCTTC.